Detailed here is one T cell receptor beta chain. The antigen remains unidentified. Being one base from a much bigger clone, this may be a read error. This sample was included in a study of tumor and adjacent non-tumor tissue in lung cancer. Study-wide context: Patients were aged roughly 31 to 76, fewer than twelve men and 5 women, stage I to III.

Study-level results: Significantly higher TCR diversity was found in tumor than normal lung. Shorter survival was associated with higher TCR diversity in tumors. Tumor repertoires had a smaller top 100 clone share than normal lung.

The CDR3 extends over 15 amino acids. The germline V gene encodes CDR1 SEHNR and CDR2 FQNEAQ (reference sequence). Between the trimmed V and J ends, which lost 7 bases and 9 bases, there was a span of 19 bases. TCRbeta libraries were built with three rounds of nested PCR, modified from ARM-PCR. TCRdb used MiXCR to reprocess the multiplex PCR reads, holding one entry per CDR3 protein. The table lists 76,000 or so distinct CDR3 sequences, less than 75% of them singletons. RNA was extracted from bulk tissue without any cell sorting. The receptor's source is a woman aged 65 to 85 with non-small cell lung cancer. What was sequenced was lung tumor tissue. V is TRBV7-9 and J is TRBJ1-6, with D perhaps matching TRBD1 (5 bases). This CDR3 is CASTTQGISASPLHF. The CDR3 region has the DNA TGTGCCAGCACTACCCAGGGAATCTCAGCTTCACCCCTCCACTTT. The full variable domain, its missing parts supplied by reference TRBV7-9 and TRBJ1-6, is DTGVSQNPRHKITKRGQNVTFRCDPISEHNRLYWYRQTLGQGPEFLTYFQNEAQLEKSRLLSDRFSAERPKGSFSTLEIQRTEQGDSAMYLCASTTQGISASPLHFGNGTRLTVT.